This T cell receptor beta chain stems from a study of OX40 agonist ivuxolimab in advanced cancers. The CDR3 has 16 residues. V gave up 4 bases and J gave up 10 bases; unmatched junction bases: 16. CDR1 is SEHNR and CDR2 is FQNEAQ in the germline V gene (reference sequence). The table came from immunoSEQ multiplex PCR; TCRdb's copy has only in-frame clones and leaves some out. The sample has 100,000 to 150,000 clones; less than 95% are singletons. The sample was CD4+ or CD8+ T cells sorted from blood, taken in a trial of the OX40 agonist ivuxolimab. The rearrangement joins TRBV7-9 to TRBJ2-1; 7 bases match TRBD1. The sequence was obtained from an adult with an advanced solid tumor such as melanoma, head and neck, liver or kidney cancer. CDR3: CASSSWEDRARLEQFF. In DNA form, the CDR3 reads TGTGCCAGCAGCTCGTGGGAAGACAGGGCCCGGTTGGAGCAGTTCTTC. The full variable domain, completed using reference TRBV7-9 and TRBJ2-1, is DTGVSQNPRHKITKRGQNVTFRCDPISEHNRLYWYRQTLGQGPEFLTYFQNEAQLEKSRLLSDRFSAERPKGSFSTLEIQRTEQGDSAMYLCASSSWEDRARLEQFFGPGTRLTVL.